This TCR beta chain is from a study of cytomegalovirus exposure and HLA in healthy donors. This clone was seen only a few times. Its antigen is not identified. The PCR had 60 Vbeta and 13 Jbeta primers. Method: immunoSEQ multiplex PCR; TCRdb's copy keeps in-frame clones and lacks some. The sample lists 120,000 to 150,000 clones, approximately 80% seen once, with about 5.3% in the top ten. Study-wide findings and caveats: TRBV6-2, TRBV6-3 and some other V segments were excluded as indistinguishable. Donors belonging to an Asian-associated ancestry cluster reportedly showed fewer N-insertions in productive TCRs than the roughly 670-donor mean, according to what a later analysis found. Looking again later, the authors saw that most CMV-associated TCR beta chains seemed HLA-restricted.

V was shortened by 1 base and J by 7 bases, with 6 bases between the two germline ends. This CDR3 has 12 amino acids. Germline loops: CDR1 SGHRS, CDR2 YFSETQ. This sequence originates from a woman in her forties or fifties in good health and CMV-seronegative. This chain links TRBV5-1 with TRBJ2-1; the D is unclear. Material for sequencing was PBMCs. In nucleotides, the CDR3 is TGCGCCAGCAGCTTGACAAAGAATGAGCAGTTCTTC. The encoded protein is CASSLTKNEQFF.